Below, 16 T cell receptor beta chains from the same sample are listed, as sequenced in a study of control samples from healthy donors and cancer patients (dated by TCRdb to about 2020). The library was obtained by the immunoSEQ multiplex PCR assay. The immuneACCESS repertoire file appears here via TCRdb, limited to in-frame rearrangements. These files lack a portion of the clones; in checked studies, under half of the deficit traces to unresolved V genes, and the cause of the others is not known. The sample yields 65,000 to 100,000 clones; 91% were counted once. Around 17% of the sample lies in the top ten. Sequencing was carried out using blood. Source of these receptors: a man aged 45 to 65 in good health.

The J gene is TRBJ1-1, the V gene TRBV11-2; 9 bases line up with TRBD1. Trimming cost V 0 bases and J 7 bases; bases outside gene matches: 6. Per germline, CDR1 SGHAT and CDR2 FQNNGV. CDR3 length: 15 residues. DNA for the CDR3: TGTGCCAGCAGCTTAGATTGGGACAGGGTGTTTGAAGCTTTCTTT. Protein: CASSLDWDRVFEAFF.

The CDR3 DNA follows: TGTGCCAGTAAGAGGCTAGCAAAGGTCGCTGAAGCTTTCTTT. Translated, it gives CASKRLAKVAEAFF. The chain has TRBV19 and TRBJ1-1; D remains unclear. Germline-derived CDR1 and CDR2 are LNHDA and SQIVND (reference sequence). This CDR3 has 14 amino acids. Trimming pared 7 bases from V and 6 bases from J, leaving 18 bases between.

The CDR3 loop reads CASRQMNTEAFF. DNA for the CDR3: TGTGCCAGCCGACAGATGAACACTGAAGCTTTCTTT. J is TRBJ1-1 and V is TRBV12-3 or TRBV12-4, with a tentative D call TRBD1 (5 bases). This CDR3 is built from 12 residues. V was clipped by 8 bases and J by 0 bases, with 7 bases between them.

V and J are TRBV5-1 and TRBJ1-1; D ambiguous. V was shortened by 4 bases and J by 5 bases, with 12 bases between the two germline ends. The CDR3 sequence is 13 residues long. Per germline, CDR1 SGHRS and CDR2 YFSETQ. The CDR3 nucleotides read TGCGCCAGCAGCGACGGATTCGGGACTGAAGCTTTCTTT. Translation: CASSDGFGTEAFF.

The chain employs TRBV29-1 and TRBJ1-1, with unresolved D. Germline V CDR1 and CDR2: SQVTM, ANQGSEA. The length of the CDR3 is 12 residues. The ends were cut back, 3 bases at V and 2 bases at J, with 7 bases in the middle. The CDR3 coding sequence is TGCAGCGTTGACTACGTAAACACTGAAGCTTTCTTT. Translating gives CSVDYVNTEAFF.

Here the CDR3 reads CASSFGGGSHEQYF. CDR3 bases: TGTGCCAGCAGCTTTGGTGGGGGGTCCCACGAGCAGTACTTC. The rearrangement uses TRBV14 and TRBJ2-7; maybe TRBD2 (6 bases). The CDR3 contains 14 residues. Germline V lookup: CDR1 SGHDN, CDR2 FVKESK. V lost 5 bases and J 5 bases, leaving 16 bases between the germline ends.

The chain joins TRBV6-5 to TRBJ1-1; 8 positions match TRBD1. J lost 1 base, V lost 4 bases, and 2 bases had no gene match. Germline V gene lookup returns CDR1 MNHEY and CDR2 SVGAGI. This CDR3 has 14 residues. CDR3 residues: CASSFGTGNTEAFF. The CDR3, as DNA: TGTGCCAGCAGTTTTGGGACAGGGAACACTGAAGCTTTCTTT.

V gene TRBV6-5 combines with J gene TRBJ1-1, with D unclear. Germline V gene sequence: CDR1 MNHEY, CDR2 SVGAGI. V dropped 8 bases and J dropped 7 bases, with 11 bases sitting between them. This CDR3 is built from 11 residues. For the CDR3, the DNA is TGTGCCAGCGGAAGCCCTATTGAAGCTTTCTTT. Translating gives CASGSPIEAFF.

The chain employs TRBV4-3 and TRBJ1-2; D possibly corresponds to TRBD1 (5 bases). The CDR3 contains 14 residues. Germline CDR1 and CDR2: LGHNA and YSLEER. V shed 1 base and J shed 3 bases, with 9 bases lying between them. CDR3: CASSQVGGDYGYTF. The DNA for the CDR3 is TGCGCCAGCAGCCAAGTTGGGGGTGACTATGGCTACACCTTC.

The chain carries TRBV19 and TRBJ2-4; 7 bases agree with TRBD1. Germline loops: CDR1 LNHDA, CDR2 SQIVND (reference sequence). With 3 bases clipped from V and 6 bases from J, the junction kept 5 bases outside the gene matches. The CDR3 is 14 residues long. CDR3 sequence (DNA): TGTGCCAGTAGTATGGCGGCAGGGGGAAACATTCAGTACTTC. Encoded protein: CASSMAAGGNIQYF.

This chain joins TRBV5-1 and TRBJ1-1; tentatively, D is TRBD1 (5 bases). The CDR3 covers 16 residues. Trimming took off 5 bases at V and 1 base at J, with 18 bases between the two ends. The germline V gene encodes CDR1 SGHRS and CDR2 YFSETQ. CDR3 loop: CASSPRVQGSNTEAFF. CDR3 DNA: TGCGCCAGCAGTCCAAGGGTTCAGGGCTCGAACACTGAAGCTTTCTTT.

The chain links TRBV11-2 to TRBJ1-1; 10 bases line up with TRBD1. CDR1 SGHAT and CDR2 FQNNGV come from the germline V gene. Germline trimming cut 5 bases from V and 6 bases from J; bases unmatched to any gene: 6. The CDR3 is 14 residues long. The CDR3 nucleotides read TGTGCCAGCAGCGTCCGGGACAGGGGCTCTGAAGCTTTCTTT. Protein product: CASSVRDRGSEAFF.

This clone appeared once. The chain carries TRBV24-1 and TRBJ2-5, with D possibly TRBD1 on 6 matching bases. Deletions cut 9 bases from V and 2 bases from J, with 15 bases between. The CDR3 sequence is 14 residues long. CDR1 is KGHDR, CDR2 SFDVKD, per germline. CDR3 amino acids: CATRDRTPQETQYF. The CDR3 DNA is TGTGCCACCCGAGACAGGACCCCTCAAGAGACCCAGTACTTC.

This rearrangement joins TRBV9 to TRBJ2-1; no definite D call. The CDR3 length is 12 residues. V was trimmed by 0 bases and J by 6 bases, leaving 4 bases between them. Germline V lookup: CDR1 SGDLS, CDR2 YYNGEE. CDR3: CASSVGLNEQFF. As DNA, the CDR3 is TGTGCCAGCAGCGTAGGGCTCAATGAGCAGTTCTTC.

This sequence joins TRBV27 and TRBJ2-7, with D possibly TRBD1 on 6 matching bases. The CDR3 consists of 16 residues. The germline V gene has CDR1 MNHEY and CDR2 SMNVEV (reference sequence). V gave up 2 bases and J gave up 5 bases, with 19 bases separating them. CDR3 coding DNA: TGTGCCAGCAGTTTAAACCCCCCAACAGGGACCCACGAGCAGTACTTC. Protein product: CASSLNPPTGTHEQYF.

The J gene is TRBJ1-5, the V gene TRBV27, with D tentatively TRBD1 (6 bases). The V gene's germline CDR1 is MNHEY and CDR2 SMNVEV (reference sequence). The V end was cut by 8 bases, the J end by 8 bases, with 13 bases between. The CDR3 has 12 residues. In DNA, the CDR3 is TGTGCCAGCCGGGGGCAGCAGGAGCCCCAGCATTTT. It translates to CASRGQQEPQHF.